This T cell receptor beta chain was profiled in a study of blood T cell repertoires in COVID-19. Per the authors' pipeline: Amplification of reference gene primers was used by the study to estimate nucleated cell counts. Using immunoSEQ multiplex PCR, the repertoire was profiled, and TCRdb retains in-frame clones only, with some absent. That table furnishes V, J and clone size, whereas the DNA furnished D and trimming. Seen here are a few hundred thousand clones, about four fifths observed once, and the top ten hold approximately 5%. The study recruited people aged roughly 18 to 100 years across some 23 US areas. Germline CDR1 reads LGHNT; CDR2 reads FRNRAP. V dropped 5 bases and J dropped 8; count of bases not matched to a gene: 4. The length of the CDR3 is 13 residues.

The rearrangement joins TRBV12-5 to TRBJ2-3; the match to TRBD2 covers 10 bases. The sample consisted of PBMCs or T cells enriched from blood (not recorded which). This clonotype originated in a man aged 35 to 55 who had been exposed to COVID-19. In DNA, the CDR3 is TGTGCTAGTGGTCAAGCGGGAGGGTTTACGCAGTATTTT. This sequence encodes CASGQAGGFTQYF.